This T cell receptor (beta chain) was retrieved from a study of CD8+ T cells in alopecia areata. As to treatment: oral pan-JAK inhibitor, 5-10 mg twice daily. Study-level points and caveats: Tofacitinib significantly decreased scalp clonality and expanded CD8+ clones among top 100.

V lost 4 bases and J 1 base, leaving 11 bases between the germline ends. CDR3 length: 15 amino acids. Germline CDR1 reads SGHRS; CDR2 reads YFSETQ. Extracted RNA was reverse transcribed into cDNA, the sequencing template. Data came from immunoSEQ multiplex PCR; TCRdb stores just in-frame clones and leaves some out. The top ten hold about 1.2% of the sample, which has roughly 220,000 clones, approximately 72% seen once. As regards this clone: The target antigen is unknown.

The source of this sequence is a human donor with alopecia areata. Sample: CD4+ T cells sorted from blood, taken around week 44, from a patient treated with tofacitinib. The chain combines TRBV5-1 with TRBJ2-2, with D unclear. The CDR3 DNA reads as TGCGCCAGCAGCGTAGACCCCTGGAACACCGGGGAGCTGTTTTTT. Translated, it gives CASSVDPWNTGELFF.